This T cell receptor beta chain was sequenced in a study of identifying expanded T cells in peripheral blood. Study-level findings and limits: Over approximately two and four weeks, about 15 and 19 clones changed, versus roughly 1.2 between replicates.

Profiling relied on immunoSEQ multiplex PCR, and the TCRdb table lists in-frame clones only, not all of them. The sample has under 100,000 clones; 80% to 90% are singletons. With regard to this clone: Its target is unknown.

Per the germline V gene, CDR1 is MGHRA and CDR2 is YSYEKL. J gave up 4 bases and V 0 bases, and 7 bases lay outside the gene matches. The CDR3 extends over 18 amino acids. No infections or other immune events were documented during collection. The rearrangement uses TRBV4-1 and TRBJ2-1, with TRBD2 matching over 12 bases. Sequenced sample: blood. This receptor was obtained from a person aged 18 to 70 in good health. This CDR3 reads CASSQEILLAGGYNEQFF. As DNA, the CDR3 is TGCGCCAGCAGCCAAGAAATACTCCTAGCGGGAGGGTACAATGAGCAGTTCTTC.